A single sample is the source of the 24 T cell receptor beta chains below, sequenced in a study of blood T cells in healthy people across ages. A second PCR of about 7 to 12 cycles used a sample-barcoded 5' primer and a J-beta primer mix. TCRdb ran MiXCR on the 5' RACE reads and lists one entry per CDR3 protein. There are 890,000 or so distinct CDR3 sequences in the sample; 55% to 65% occur only once, and roughly 26% lies in the top ten. Sequenced input: blood. The receptors derive from a man younger than 45 in good health.

The chain links TRBV5-1 to TRBJ2-7; maybe TRBD1 (5 bases). V was shortened by 0 bases and J by 3 bases, with 13 bases between the two germline ends. This CDR3 comprises 15 residues. The V gene's germline CDR1 is SGHRS and CDR2 YFSETQ. The CDR3 region is CASSLVPDKVYEQYF. DNA of the CDR3: TGCGCCAGCAGCTTGGTCCCGGACAAGGTCTACGAGCAGTACTTC.

Concerning this clonotype itself: A much larger clone is a single base away; this may be a read error. The J gene is TRBJ2-7, the V gene TRBV9, with 9 bases that match TRBD1. Germline-derived CDR1 and CDR2 are SGDLS and YYNGEE. The CDR3 loop spans 15 amino acids. J was trimmed by 3 bases and V by 4 bases; bases with no gene match: 8. The CDR3 is CASSPGQGRVYEQYF. In DNA form, the CDR3 reads TGTGCCAGCAGCCCGGGACAGGGAAGGGTCTACGAGCAGTACTTC.

This chain uses TRBV5-1 with TRBJ2-3; D is possibly TRBD2 (6 bases). Trimming cost V 0 bases and J 5 bases, with 13 bases left between them. This CDR3 spans 15 amino acids. Germline CDR1 reads SGHRS; CDR2 reads YFSETQ. The CDR3 nucleotides read TGCGCCAGCAGCTTGGGGGACTTACCCGGAGATACGCAGTATTTT. It is translated as CASSLGDLPGDTQYF.

This clonotype was seen only a few times. The rearrangement uses TRBV6-4 and TRBJ1-2; 7 bases fit TRBD1. This CDR3 has 14 amino acids. Germline CDR1 and CDR2: MRHNA and SNTAGT. After removal of 3 bases from V and 3 bases from J, the junction contained 4 bases not matched to a gene. Here the CDR3 DNA reads TGTGCCAGCAGTGAACGGGACAGAGACTATGGCTACACCTTC. The encoded protein is CASSERDRDYGYTF.

The table lists this clonotype with a few counts. The CDR3 here is CATTGGLYEQYF. The CDR3 nucleotides read TGTGCCACCACAGGGGGCCTCTACGAGCAGTACTTC. The chain employs TRBV10-3 and TRBJ2-7, with 9 bases fitting TRBD1. This CDR3 is built from 12 residues. V shed 10 bases, J shed 3 bases, and the junction held 4 bases outside the gene matches. Germline CDR1 and CDR2: ENHRY and SYGVKD.

CDR3 region: CSARGTTSGGYNEQFF. Written as DNA, the CDR3 is TGCAGTGCTCGCGGGACGACTAGCGGGGGCTACAATGAGCAGTTCTTC. The V and J genes are TRBV20-1 and TRBJ2-1, with 12 bases lining up with TRBD2. Trimming at V came to 5 bases and at J to 3 bases, leaving 8 bases not matched to a gene. This CDR3 has 16 amino acids. Germline CDR1 is DFQATT and CDR2 is SNEGSKA (reference sequence).

This clonotype was detected only a few times. The gene calls are TRBV7-9 and TRBJ2-7, with unresolved D. Per germline, CDR1 SEHNR and CDR2 FQNEAQ (reference sequence). Trimming took off 4 bases at V and 5 bases at J, with 6 bases between the two ends. The CDR3 loop spans 11 amino acids. The CDR3 DNA is TGTGCCAGCAGCTGGACCGACGAGCAGTACTTC. It translates to CASSWTDEQYF. The variable domain in full, completed from reference TRBV7-9 and TRBJ2-7, reads DTGVSQNPRHKITKRGQNVTFRCDPISEHNRLYWYRQTLGQGPEFLTYFQNEAQLEKSRLLSDRFSAERPKGSFSTLEIQRTEQGDSAMYLCASSWTDEQYFGPGTRLTVT.

The chain uses TRBV29-1 and TRBJ2-1; D may be TRBD2 (6 bases). This CDR3 has 12 residues. CDR1 is SQVTM, CDR2 ANQGSEA, per germline. The V gene lost 6 bases and the J gene lost 10 bases, with 16 bases spanning the gap. This CDR3 reads CSVEGLASEQFF. The CDR3 DNA reads TGCAGCGTCGAGGGACTTGCATCCGAGCAGTTCTTC.

This rearrangement joins TRBV5-1 to TRBJ2-3; no reliable D call. The CDR3 has 14 residues. Per the germline V gene, CDR1 is SGHRS and CDR2 is YFSETQ. The V and J ends lost 0 bases and 3 bases respectively, with 8 bases between them. CDR3 nucleotides: TGCGCCAGCAGCTTGGAATCTTTAACAGATACGCAGTATTTT. This translates into CASSLESLTDTQYF.

CDR3 DNA: TGTGCCAGCAGTACAGGGGAAGCTTTCTTT. Translating gives CASSTGEAFF. This chain links TRBV2 with TRBJ1-1; possibly TRBD1 for D (6 bases). The V end was cut by 5 bases, the J end by 8 bases, with 6 bases between. The CDR3 consists of 10 residues. Germline CDR1 and CDR2: SNHLY and FYNNEI.

The chain recombines TRBV7-2 with TRBJ2-7; D may match TRBD1 or TRBD2 (6 bases each). V was trimmed by 7 bases and J by 3 bases, leaving 16 bases between them. This CDR3 spans 14 amino acids. Germline lookup yields CDR1 SGHTA and CDR2 FQGNSA. The CDR3 coding sequence is TGTGCCAGCACCCCGCGGGACACCTACTACGAGCAGTACTTC. It translates to CASTPRDTYYEQYF. The full variable domain, with the rest looked up from reference TRBV7-2 and TRBJ2-7, is GAGVSQSPSNKVTEKGKDVELRCDPISGHTALYWYRQSLGQGLEFLIYFQGNSAPDKSGLPSDRFSAERTGGSVSTLTIQRTQQEDSAVYLCASTPRDTYYEQYFGPGTRLTVT.

The rearrangement uses TRBV4-3 and TRBJ1-2; D possibly corresponds to TRBD1 (6 bases). V was cut by 4 bases and J by 1 base, with 13 bases left in between. From germline, CDR1 is LGHNA and CDR2 YSLEER. The CDR3 spans 15 residues. The CDR3 DNA reads TGCGCCAGCAGCCCCCGGACAGAGAGTAACTATGGCTACACCTTC. Amino acid sequence: CASSPRTESNYGYTF.

Worth noting for this clonotype: A read error may be the cause here, since a much bigger clone is one base away. The chain is built from TRBV7-3 and TRBJ2-5; no clear D. Gene TRBJ2-7 matches the end of the DNA better, so the J call may be wrong. Germline CDR1 reads SGHTA; CDR2 reads FQGTGA. The CDR3 loop spans 11 amino acids. The CDR3 DNA reads TGTGCCAGCAGCTTCACCTTCGAGCAGTACTTC. This sequence encodes CASSFTFEQYF.

DNA of the CDR3: TGCAGTGCTCCGATAGTTGACAGGGGCTATGGCTACACCTTC. This sequence encodes CSAPIVDRGYGYTF. The chain is built from TRBV20-1 and TRBJ1-2; 8 bases are a match to TRBD1. The germline V gene encodes CDR1 DFQATT and CDR2 SNEGSKA (reference sequence). Germline trimming cut 5 bases from V and 4 bases from J; bases unmatched to any gene: 9. The CDR3 runs to 14 residues.

For the CDR3, the DNA is TGTGCCAGCAGCTCCGGGACAGGTTACCCCGAGCAGTACTTC. The encoded protein is CASSSGTGYPEQYF. The V call is TRBV7-2, the J call TRBJ2-7; TRBD1 aligns across 8 bases. This CDR3 comprises 14 residues. Germline assignment: CDR1 SGHTA and CDR2 FQGNSA. The J segment lost 6 bases and the V segment lost 4 bases, leaving 8 bases of the junction unmatched.

The rearrangement joins TRBV28 to TRBJ1-1, with no clear D. The CDR3 runs to 15 residues. Germline V gene lookup returns CDR1 MDHEN and CDR2 SYDVKM. V gave up 6 bases and J gave up 0 bases, with 14 bases separating them. The CDR3 spells CASSQPGRLNTEAFF. CDR3 bases: TGTGCCAGCAGCCAACCCGGACGGTTGAACACTGAAGCTTTCTTT.

This clonotype was detected only a few times. The chain links TRBV15 to TRBJ2-1, with 7 bases identical to TRBD1. The CDR3 loop spans 13 amino acids. Germline V gene sequence: CDR1 LNHNV, CDR2 YYDKDF (reference sequence). The J segment lost 12 bases and the V segment lost 0 bases, leaving 5 bases of the junction unmatched. The CDR3 DNA follows: TGTGCCACCAGCAGAGATAGGGGGCTGGGGCAGTTCTTC. Translated, it gives CATSRDRGLGQFF.

The gene calls are TRBV3-1 and TRBJ2-5; D is perhaps TRBD1 or TRBD2 (5 bases each). The closer fit of TRBJ2-7 to the DNA end suggests the J call may be wrong. Germline V gene data show CDR1 as LGHDT and CDR2 as YNNKEL (reference sequence). The CDR3 runs to 15 residues. The CDR3 DNA sequence: TGTGCCAGCAGCCAAGGGGACGTGAAGGGCTACGAGCAGTACTTC. It translates to CASSQGDVKGYEQYF.

This chain connects TRBV5-1 to TRBJ2-1, with 8 positions matching TRBD1. CDR1 is SGHRS and CDR2 is YFSETQ in the germline V gene. The CDR3 is made up of 14 amino acids. The trim removed 3 bases at V and 5 bases at J, leaving 4 bases unmatched. CDR3 nucleotide sequence: TGCGCCAGCAGCTCAGGGGGCTCAAACAATGAGCAGTTCTTC. Protein sequence: CASSSGGSNNEQFF.

The gene calls are TRBV4-2 and TRBJ2-7; 11 bases agree with TRBD2. The CDR3 is 15 amino acids. The germline V gene has CDR1 LGHNA and CDR2 YNFKEQ. J lost 6 bases, V lost 1 base, and 5 bases had no gene match. CDR3 coding DNA: TGTGCCAGCAGCCAAGCCGGGACTAGCGGTACCGAGCAGTACTTC. This encodes CASSQAGTSGTEQYF.

The CDR3 DNA is TGTGCCAGCAGCCGGCAGGGTGGAGGGAATGAAAAACTGTTTTTT. This codes for CASSRQGGGNEKLFF. V is TRBV5-8 and J is TRBJ1-4, with D possibly being TRBD1 (5 bases). This CDR3 spans 15 amino acids. Trimming removed 4 bases from V and 5 bases from J, with 15 bases in between. Germline lookup yields CDR1 SGHTS and CDR2 YDEGEE.

This clonotype was counted a few times. The rearrangement uses TRBV5-6 and TRBJ2-3; 8 bases are shared with TRBD1. The ends lost 0 bases at V and 4 bases at J; junction bases unmatched: 13. Germline V lookup: CDR1 SGHDT, CDR2 YYEEEE. The CDR3 totals 18 residues. The CDR3 loop reads CASSLESNWDRHSDTQYF. The DNA for the CDR3 is TGTGCCAGCAGCTTGGAATCTAACTGGGACAGGCACTCAGATACGCAGTATTTT.

This chain connects TRBV6-5 to TRBJ2-5; 11 positions agree with TRBD2. The CDR3 contains 19 residues. V shed 1 base, J shed 5 bases, and the junction held 15 bases outside the gene matches. Germline V CDR1 and CDR2: MNHEY, SVGAGI. CDR3 sequence (DNA): TGTGCCAGCAGTTACTGGCCTAGCGGGGGGAACGGAAGAGAGGAGACCCAGTACTTC. Translating it yields CASSYWPSGGNGREETQYF.

The V call is TRBV28, the J call TRBJ2-5, with D possibly matching TRBD1 (6 bases). The end of the DNA fits TRBJ2-7 better, so the J call may be wrong. Per germline, CDR1 MDHEN and CDR2 SYDVKM. The CDR3 runs to 15 residues. DNA for the CDR3: TGTGCCACCACCGGGCCTGAACAGGGTTGGTACGAGCAGTACTTC. Its protein product is CATTGPEQGWYEQYF.